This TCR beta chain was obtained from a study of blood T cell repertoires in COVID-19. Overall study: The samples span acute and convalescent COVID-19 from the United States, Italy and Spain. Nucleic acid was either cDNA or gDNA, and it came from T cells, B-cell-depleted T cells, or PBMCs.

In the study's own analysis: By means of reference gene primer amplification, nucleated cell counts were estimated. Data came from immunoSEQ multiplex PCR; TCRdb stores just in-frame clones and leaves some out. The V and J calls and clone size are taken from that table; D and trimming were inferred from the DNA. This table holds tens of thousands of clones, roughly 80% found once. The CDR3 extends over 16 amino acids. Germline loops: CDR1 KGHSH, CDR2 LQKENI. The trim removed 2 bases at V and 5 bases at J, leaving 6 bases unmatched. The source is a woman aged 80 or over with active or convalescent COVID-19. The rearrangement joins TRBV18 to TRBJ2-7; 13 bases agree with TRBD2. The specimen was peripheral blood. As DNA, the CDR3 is TGTGCCAGCTCACCAAGGACTAGCGGGAGTAGCGACGAGCAGTACTTC. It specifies CASSPRTSGSSDEQYF.